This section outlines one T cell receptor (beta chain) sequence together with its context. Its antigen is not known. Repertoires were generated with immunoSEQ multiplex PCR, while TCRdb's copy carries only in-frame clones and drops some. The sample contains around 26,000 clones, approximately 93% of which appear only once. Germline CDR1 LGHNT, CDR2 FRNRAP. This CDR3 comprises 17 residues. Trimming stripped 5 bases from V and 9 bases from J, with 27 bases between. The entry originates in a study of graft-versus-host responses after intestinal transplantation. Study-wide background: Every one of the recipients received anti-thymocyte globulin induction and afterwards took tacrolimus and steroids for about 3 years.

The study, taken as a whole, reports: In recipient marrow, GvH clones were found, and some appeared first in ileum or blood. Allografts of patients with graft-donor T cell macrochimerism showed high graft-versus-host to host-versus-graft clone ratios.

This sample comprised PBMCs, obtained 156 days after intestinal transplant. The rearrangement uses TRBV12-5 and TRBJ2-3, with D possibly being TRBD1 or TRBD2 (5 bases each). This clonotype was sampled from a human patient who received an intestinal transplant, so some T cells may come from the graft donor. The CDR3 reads CASGPGRKAGRVGTQYF. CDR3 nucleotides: TGTGCTAGTGGTCCCGGTCGAAAGGCAGGGAGAGTTGGGACGCAGTATTTT. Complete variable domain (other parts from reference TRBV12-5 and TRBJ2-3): DARVTQTPRHKVTEMGQEVTMRCQPILGHNTVFWYRQTMMQGLELLAYFRNRAPLDDSGMPKDRFSAEMPDATLATLKIQPSEPRDSAVYFCASGPGRKAGRVGTQYFGPGTRLTVL.